Presented here are 5 T cell receptor beta chains from one specimen sequenced in a study of cytomegalovirus exposure and HLA in healthy donors. 60 Vbeta and 13 Jbeta primers were used in PCR. Measured with immunoSEQ multiplex PCR; TCRdb has only the in-frame clones, and not every one. The sample has about 97,000 clones; 60% to 85% are singletons. The sample taken for sequencing was PBMCs. All receptors derive from a man between 50 and 59 years old in good health and CMV-seronegative.

The chain carries TRBV23-1 and TRBJ2-3; 9 positions agree with TRBD1. TRBV23-1 is an ORF for which the function is uncertain. The CDR3 loop spans 13 amino acids. Trimming cost V 8 bases and J 6 bases; bases outside gene matches: 6. The CDR3 protein is CASLRDRADTQYF. CDR3 nucleotides: TGCGCCAGCCTCCGGGACAGGGCGGATACGCAGTATTTT.

V gene TRBV6-1 combines with J gene TRBJ1-2; D not certain. With 3 bases removed from V and 8 bases from J, the gap between germline ends came to 13 bases. The CDR3 has 13 amino acids. Germline V gene lookup returns CDR1 MNHNS and CDR2 SASEGT. CDR3 amino acids: CASSDAALRGYTF. Written as DNA, the CDR3 is TGTGCCAGCAGTGATGCCGCGCTCAGGGGCTACACCTTC.

In the case of this clone: Different DNA sequences within this sample yield the same CDR3. The chain couples TRBV18 to TRBJ2-7, with 12 bases identical to TRBD1. V trimming: 3 bases; J trimming: 1 base; junction bases outside the gene matches: 1. The CDR3 runs 15 residues. Looked up from germline, CDR1 is KGHSH and CDR2 is LQKENI. As DNA, the CDR3 is TGTGCCAGCTCACCGGGACAGGGGGCTTCCTACGAGCAGTACTTC. It specifies CASSPGQGASYEQYF.

This clone has only one observation. This sequence joins TRBV4-2 and TRBJ2-5; 7 bases align to TRBD1. The CDR3 sequence is 14 residues long. CDR1 and CDR2 from the germline V gene are LGHNA and YNFKEQ. V trimming: 4 bases; J trimming: 2 bases; junction bases outside the gene matches: 4. CDR3 DNA sequence: TGTGCCAGCAGCCTGGACAGGCGACAAGAGACCCAGTACTTC. This encodes CASSLDRRQETQYF.

This clone has ten or more counts. The V and J genes are TRBV5-4 and TRBJ1-3, with a possible D match to TRBD1 (6 bases). In germline, CDR1 is SGHNT, CDR2 YYREEE (reference sequence). The CDR3 spans 16 residues. V lost 2 bases to trimming and J lost 0 bases, with 12 bases between them. CDR3 nucleotides: TGTGCCAGCAGCTTTTGGGGGCTTTCCTCTGGAAACACCATATATTTT. Translation gives CASSFWGLSSGNTIYF.